These 14 T cell receptor beta chains were sequenced from one sample in a study of regulatory T cells in long-lasting Graves disease. Through Arm-PCR of CDR3 regions and iRepertoire HTBI primers, TCR beta libraries were built. In TCRdb, the multiplex PCR reads were re-called with MiXCR into one record per CDR3 protein. This table has over 450,000 distinct CDR3 sequences, approximately 21% appearing once. Time point here: persistent/refractory GD, antithyroid drugs over 5 years with positive TRAb. TCR sequences were obtained from RNA taken from PBMCs. Sequencing used peripheral blood mononuclear cells (PBMCs), obtained when the disease was refractory, from a patient treated with antithyroid drugs. Receptor source: a female donor with Graves disease.

There are many counts of this clonotype. The chain recombines TRBV28 with TRBJ1-5; TRBD1 aligns across 8 bases. The length of the CDR3 is 16 residues. Trimming took 2 bases from V and 0 from J; bases not matched to a gene: 3. The germline gives CDR1 MDHEN, CDR2 SYDVKM. For the CDR3, the DNA is TGTGCCAGCAGTTTAGACGGGACAGGTAGCAATCAGCCCCAGCATTTT. It codes for CASSLDGTGSNQPQHF.

The rearrangement joins TRBV27 to TRBJ2-7; D possibly corresponds to TRBD1 (5 bases). V lost 4 bases and J 2 bases, leaving 12 bases between the germline ends. This CDR3 region has 14 residues. The germline V gene encodes CDR1 MNHEY and CDR2 SMNVEV (reference sequence). In DNA form, the CDR3 reads TGTGCCAGCAGTTCCTCGACAGATACCTACGAGCAGTACTTC. Translating it yields CASSSSTDTYEQYF.

In the case of this clonotype: Mismatch with germline at one junction end may stem from a read error. V usage is TRBV28 and J usage is TRBJ1-2; D remains unclear. The CDR3 totals 18 residues. Per germline, CDR1 MDHEN and CDR2 SYDVKM. The chain's CDR3 is CASSQDSSKRHPERGYTF. CDR3 DNA sequence: TGCGCCAGCAGCCAAGATTCCTCTAAAAGACATCCAGAACGGGGCTACACCTTC.

This clonotype appeared many times. The chain carries TRBV12-3 or TRBV12-4 and TRBJ2-2; TRBD1 is a possible D gene (5 bases). The CDR3 consists of 16 residues. Trimming shortened V by 2 bases and J by 3 bases, and 13 bases separated the two germline ends. The CDR3 loop is CASSLWSRVYTGELFF. The CDR3 region has the DNA TGTGCCAGCAGTTTATGGTCCAGGGTATACACCGGGGAGCTGTTTTTT.

The V call is TRBV3-1, the J call TRBJ1-1; D perhaps matches TRBD1 (6 bases). Germline CDR1 LGHDT, CDR2 YNNKEL (reference sequence). CDR3 length: 12 amino acids. The ends were cut back, 7 bases at V and 7 bases at J, with 13 bases in the middle. CDR3 sequence: CASTGDGFEAFF. The CDR3 DNA follows: TGTGCCAGCACAGGGGACGGATTTGAAGCTTTCTTT. Full variable domain (remainder filled in from reference TRBV3-1 and TRBJ1-1): DTAVSQTPKYLVTQMGNDKSIKCEQNLGHDTMYWYKQDSKKFLKIMFSYNNKELIINETVPNRFSPKSPDKAHLNLHINSLELGDSAVYFCASTGDGFEAFFGQGTRLTVV.

A note on this clonotype: A much larger clone differs by one base, so this may be a read error. The chain's CDR3 is CASSYRGIAYEQYF. The DNA for the CDR3 is TGTGCCAGCAGCTACCGTGGGATCGCCTACGAGCAGTACTTC. The V call is TRBV28, the J call TRBJ2-7; D call uncertain. Germline V gives CDR1 MDHEN, CDR2 SYDVKM. This CDR3 is built from 14 residues. V gave up 6 bases and J gave up 2 bases, with 14 bases separating them.

This clonotype was seen ten or more times. This chain connects TRBV27 to TRBJ1-4, with TRBD1 matching 7 bases. This CDR3 region has 15 residues. J gave up 4 bases and V 4 bases, and 6 bases lay outside the gene matches. Germline values: CDR1 MNHEY, CDR2 SMNVEV (reference sequence). The CDR3 DNA is TGTGCCAGCAGTTCCTCCCGGGACAGTAATGAAAAACTGTTTTTT. Protein product: CASSSSRDSNEKLFF.

This clonotype appeared many times. This chain links TRBV28 with TRBJ1-6; tentative D call: TRBD1 (5 bases). Trimming removed 7 bases at V and 9 bases at J, with 16 bases between. The CDR3 consists of 14 residues. Germline CDR1 and CDR2: MDHEN and SYDVKM. DNA for the CDR3: TGTGCCAGCATCACCTGGCCGGGGGGTTCACCCCTCCACTTT. Its translation is CASITWPGGSPLHF.

To note about this clonotype: A read error may account for a junction end that differs from germline. This chain links TRBV28 with TRBJ1-2; D not resolved. Germline V gene data show CDR1 as MDHEN and CDR2 as SYDVKM. This CDR3 comprises 10 residues. CDR3 in amino acids: CASRNGETSF. The CDR3 DNA reads TGTGCCAGCAGAAACGGGGAAACCTCCTTC.

As to this clonotype: A much larger clone lies a single base off, so this may be a read error. Likely a read error: the CDR3 ends without its conserved phenylalanine or tryptophan. V is TRBV28 and J is TRBJ1-2; D is perhaps TRBD1 (5 bases). Germline V gene sequence: CDR1 MDHEN, CDR2 SYDVKM. Trimming removed 4 bases from V and 4 bases from J, with 7 bases in between. This CDR3 comprises 12 residues. The CDR3 nucleotides are TGTGCCAGCAGTTCGGGGGTCTATGGCTACACCTCC. This gives the protein CASSSGVYGYTS.

This clonotype was counted ten times or more. The chain links TRBV7-2 to TRBJ2-5, with 11 bases aligning to TRBD1. The CDR3 covers 15 residues. CDR1 is SGHTA and CDR2 is FQGNSA in the germline V gene. V shed 6 bases, J shed 5 bases, and the junction held 8 bases outside the gene matches. The CDR3 reads CASSSDRGLRETQYF. The CDR3 DNA reads TGTGCCAGCAGTTCGGACAGGGGGCTAAGGGAGACCCAGTACTTC.

Concerning this clonotype itself: This may stem from a read error, because a much larger clone lies one nucleotide away. The V gene is TRBV6-1, the J gene TRBJ2-5; 7 nucleotides line up with TRBD1. This CDR3 has 13 residues. V trimming: 10 bases; J trimming: 1 base; junction bases outside the gene matches: 6. Germline CDR1 is MNHNS and CDR2 is SASEGT. The CDR3 bases are TGTGCCACCAAGCCAGGGGGCCAAGAGACCCAGTACTTC. It codes for CATKPGGQETQYF.

The chain carries TRBV5-6 and TRBJ1-5; 7 nucleotides line up with TRBD1. This CDR3 region has 15 residues. The ends lost 4 bases at V and 6 bases at J; junction bases unmatched: 10. Germline V CDR1 and CDR2: SGHDT, YYEEEE. CDR3 sequence: CASSRTGDLRQPQHF. DNA for the CDR3: TGTGCCAGCAGCCGAACAGGGGATCTTCGTCAGCCCCAGCATTTT.

This clonotype was detected a few times. This chain joins TRBV12-3 or TRBV12-4 and TRBJ2-7; D gene unclear. The V gene lost 3 bases and the J gene lost 4 bases, with 10 bases spanning the gap. This CDR3 spans 13 amino acids. The DNA for the CDR3 is TGTGCCAGCAGTTTCTACCTCCTTTACGAGCAGTACTTC. Encoded protein: CASSFYLLYEQYF.